Listed here are 27 T cell receptor beta chains from one sample, sequenced in a study of identical twins. TCRdb fed the 5' RACE reads into MiXCR, producing one record per CDR3 protein. The table includes more than 600,000 distinct CDR3 sequences, around a sixth detected once. A further study also used this sample, focusing on T cells expressing NK-cell markers.

Input material: PBMCs. The receptors come from a woman aged 18-35 years in good health.

The J gene is TRBJ2-2, the V gene TRBV27, with D unresolved. Germline CDR1 reads MNHEY; CDR2 reads SMNVEV (reference sequence). The CDR3 runs 16 residues. Deletions cut 5 bases from V and 5 bases from J, with 18 bases between. The DNA for the CDR3 is TGTGCCAGCAGTCTATTGGCCGAGACTGGGACCGGGGAGCTGTTTTTT. It encodes CASSLLAETGTGELFF.

The chain combines TRBV2 with TRBJ2-1, with 7 bases that match TRBD2. V dropped 8 bases and J dropped 0; count of bases not matched to a gene: 7. CDR3 length equals 15 residues. Germline CDR1 SNHLY, CDR2 FYNNEI. The DNA of the CDR3 is TGTGCCAGCGTCGGGGGGAGAGGCTCCTACAATGAGCAGTTCTTC. The encoded protein is CASVGGRGSYNEQFF.

V is TRBV11-2 and J is TRBJ2-5; the match to TRBD2 covers 7 bases. CDR1 is SGHAT, CDR2 FQNNGV, per germline. The V and J ends lost 5 bases and 4 bases, in that order; junction bases with no gene match: 10. This CDR3 comprises 15 residues. This CDR3 is CASSLAAGSGETQYF. CDR3 bases: TGTGCCAGCAGCCTAGCGGCGGGGTCCGGAGAGACCCAGTACTTC.

This clonotype was found many times. The chain uses TRBV5-1 and TRBJ2-7; D unclear. The CDR3 is 14 residues long. The germline V and J ends were trimmed by 0 bases and 0 bases, with 7 bases remaining between them. Per germline, CDR1 SGHRS and CDR2 YFSETQ. The CDR3 protein is CASSLGPRSYEQYF. The CDR3 DNA reads as TGCGCCAGCAGCTTGGGTCCCCGCTCCTACGAGCAGTACTTC.

The V call is TRBV20-1, the J call TRBJ1-1; a weak D match, TRBD1 (6 bases). V was shortened by 6 bases and J by 12 bases, with 20 bases between the two germline ends. In germline, CDR1 is DFQATT, CDR2 SNEGSKA (reference sequence). The CDR3 length is 12 residues. CDR3 bases: TGCAGTGCGGAAGGGGGGGGAGGTCTTACTTTCTTT. It is translated as CSAEGGGGLTFF.

The sample holds a few counts of this clonotype. The V call is TRBV15, the J call TRBJ2-3; D is unresolved. The CDR3 covers 11 residues. Trimming took 8 bases from V and 6 from J, leaving 9 bases between them. The germline V gene encodes CDR1 LNHNV and CDR2 YYDKDF (reference sequence). CDR3 DNA: TGTGCCACCGGCCTCACGGATACGCAGTATTTT. This codes for CATGLTDTQYF.

This clonotype was counted between two and nine times. V is TRBV7-9 and J is TRBJ2-3, with TRBD1 matching over 8 bases. The CDR3 is made up of 14 amino acids. The V segment lost 5 bases and the J segment 3 bases; nucleotides outside the gene matches: 4. CDR1 and CDR2 (germline): SEHNR, FQNEAQ (reference sequence). The CDR3 spells CASSAWTGTDTQYF. CDR3 DNA sequence: TGTGCCAGCAGCGCCTGGACAGGGACAGATACGCAGTATTTT.

The V call is TRBV10-1, the J call TRBJ2-1, with TRBD2 as a possible D gene (5 bases). The germline V gene encodes CDR1 WNHNN and CDR2 SYGVQD (reference sequence). V lost 4 bases to trimming and J lost 10 bases, with 14 bases between them. The CDR3 length is 13 residues. The CDR3 DNA sequence: TGCGCCAGCAGTGGAACTAGTCCCGGGGAGCAGTTCTTC. Translating gives CASSGTSPGEQFF.

The CDR3 DNA reads as TGTGCCACCAGCAGAGTACCGGGACAGGCGACCGGGGAGCTGTTTTTT. Its translation: CATSRVPGQATGELFF. This chain uses TRBV15 with TRBJ2-2; 8 nucleotides agree with TRBD1. The length of the CDR3 is 16 residues. CDR1 and CDR2 from the germline V gene are LNHNV and YYDKDF (reference sequence). The trim removed 1 base at V and 5 bases at J, leaving 6 bases unmatched.

This chain links TRBV7-7 with TRBJ2-7; 8 nucleotides match TRBD2. CDR1 is SSHAT and CDR2 is FNYEAQ in the germline V gene (reference sequence). The junction had 12 bases not matched to a gene; V was cut back by 5 bases and J by 3 bases. The CDR3 has 16 residues. The CDR3 coding sequence is TGTGCCAGCAGCGAACGGTGGACTAGCAAGAACTACGAGCAGTACTTC. This sequence encodes CASSERWTSKNYEQYF.

V is TRBV7-2 and J is TRBJ2-3; D may match TRBD1 or TRBD2 (5 bases each). V gave up 5 bases and J gave up 0 bases, with 9 bases separating them. Germline CDR1 SGHTA, CDR2 FQGNSA. The length of the CDR3 is 14 residues. CDR3 in amino acids: CASSRDHSTDTQYF. Written as DNA, the CDR3 is TGTGCCAGCAGCCGGGACCATAGCACAGATACGCAGTATTTT. Variable domain in full (rest from reference TRBV7-2 and TRBJ2-3): GAGVSQSPSNKVTEKGKDVELRCDPISGHTALYWYRQSLGQGLEFLIYFQGNSAPDKSGLPSDRFSAERTGGSVSTLTIQRTQQEDSAVYLCASSRDHSTDTQYFGPGTRLTVL.

The J gene is TRBJ2-1, the V gene TRBV12-3 or TRBV12-4; D is unclear. The CDR3 covers 16 residues. V gave up 1 base and J gave up 0 bases, with 10 bases separating them. The CDR3 coding sequence is TGTGCCAGCAGTTTAGTCACCAGTAGCTCCTACAATGAGCAGTTCTTC. Its protein product is CASSLVTSSSYNEQFF.

Only a few counts were recorded for this clonotype. This chain joins TRBV4-3 and TRBJ1-1; D is ambiguous. The V and J ends lost 0 bases and 1 base respectively, with 9 bases between them. The CDR3 has 15 amino acids. CDR1 and CDR2 from the germline V gene are LGHNA and YSLEER. The CDR3 sequence: CASSQDPDPNTEAFF. CDR3 in DNA: TGCGCCAGCAGCCAAGATCCGGATCCGAACACTGAAGCTTTCTTT.

This clonotype was recorded at least ten times. This rearrangement joins TRBV12-3 or TRBV12-4 to TRBJ2-3; TRBD2 agrees at 8 bases. This CDR3 is 15 amino acids long. V lost 8 bases and J lost 5; bases outside the gene matches: 12. The CDR3 nucleotides read TGTGCCAGCTCCCCGGGACTAGGGGCCCAAGATACGCAGTATTTT. Amino acids: CASSPGLGAQDTQYF.

This chain uses TRBV6-2 or TRBV6-3 with TRBJ2-7, with D perhaps matching TRBD2 (5 bases). Germline V lookup: CDR1 MNHEY, CDR2 SVGEGT. Trimming took 7 bases from V and 5 from J, leaving 15 bases between them. The CDR3 has 13 amino acids. CDR3 protein: CASNLEGFNEQYF. CDR3 coding DNA: TGTGCCAGCAACCTAGAGGGTTTCAACGAGCAGTACTTC.

This clonotype has just a few counts. The chain combines TRBV10-1 with TRBJ2-1; TRBD2 matches at 9 bases. This CDR3 is 15 amino acids long. V gave up 3 bases and J gave up 4 bases; unmatched junction bases: 4. Germline CDR1 WNHNN, CDR2 SYGVQD (reference sequence). For the CDR3, the DNA is TGCGCCAGCAGTGAACATAGCGGGGGTTACAATGAGCAGTTCTTC. As protein: CASSEHSGGYNEQFF.

This rearrangement joins TRBV5-1 to TRBJ2-7; D unclear. The CDR3 consists of 11 residues. CDR1 and CDR2 (germline): SGHRS, YFSETQ. V lost 1 base, J lost 10 bases, and 9 bases lay in between. This CDR3 reads CASSLKSRQYF. Here the CDR3 DNA reads TGCGCCAGCAGCTTGAAGTCCCGCCAGTACTTC. The full variable domain, its missing parts supplied by reference TRBV5-1 and TRBJ2-7, is KAGVTQTPRYLIKTRGQQVTLSCSPISGHRSVSWYQQTPGQGLQFLFEYFSETQRNKGNFPGRFSGRQFSNSRSEMNVSTLELGDSALYLCASSLKSRQYFGPGTRLTVT.

This rearrangement joins TRBV11-3 to TRBJ2-2; D could derive from TRBD1 or TRBD2 (5 bases each). CDR1 is SGHNT, CDR2 YENEEA, per germline. V was clipped by 5 bases and J by 6 bases, with 19 bases between them. This CDR3 comprises 16 residues. The CDR3 sequence is CASSQDWGRDPGELFF. In nucleotides, the CDR3 is TGTGCCAGCAGCCAAGACTGGGGCCGGGATCCCGGGGAGCTGTTTTTT.

This chain joins TRBV20-1 and TRBJ1-5, with D tentatively TRBD1 (6 bases). CDR3 length: 15 amino acids. V was pared by 2 bases and J by 2 bases, with 13 bases between. In germline, CDR1 is DFQATT, CDR2 SNEGSKA (reference sequence). The CDR3 DNA reads as TGCAGTGCTAGACCCCAAACAGGGCGCAATCAGCCCCAGCATTTT. It is translated as CSARPQTGRNQPQHF.

This clonotype was seen more than once but under ten times. The V gene is TRBV20-1, the J gene TRBJ2-3; D is possibly TRBD1 or TRBD2 (6 bases each). In germline, CDR1 is DFQATT, CDR2 SNEGSKA (reference sequence). The CDR3 contains 16 residues. V was trimmed by 0 bases and J by 3 bases, leaving 16 bases between them. The CDR3 reads CSARDQTSGATDTQYF. CDR3 nucleotides: TGCAGTGCTAGAGATCAGACGTCGGGGGCTACAGATACGCAGTATTTT.

This clonotype was detected a few times. The chain joins TRBV3-1 to TRBJ2-2, with 8 bases that match TRBD1. CDR1 is LGHDT and CDR2 is YNNKEL in the germline V gene (reference sequence). The V segment lost 2 bases and the J segment 4 bases; nucleotides outside the gene matches: 3. The CDR3 length is 15 residues. The CDR3 spells CASSQRQGITGELFF. The CDR3 DNA is TGTGCCAGCAGCCAAAGACAGGGGATCACCGGGGAGCTGTTTTTT.

This clonotype was found a few times. The chain uses TRBV28 and TRBJ2-6; 9 bases are shared with TRBD1. V gave up 4 bases and J gave up 1 base; unmatched junction bases: 8. The CDR3 runs to 18 residues. CDR1 MDHEN and CDR2 SYDVKM come from the germline V gene. CDR3 amino acids: CASSSPGQGLSGANVLTF. In DNA, the CDR3 is TGTGCCAGCAGTTCGCCGGGACAGGGCCTATCTGGGGCCAACGTCCTGACTTTC.

The chain recombines TRBV3-1 with TRBJ2-2; TRBD1 agrees at 7 bases. The V and J ends lost 0 bases and 7 bases, in that order; junction bases with no gene match: 8. Germline CDR1 is LGHDT and CDR2 is YNNKEL (reference sequence). The CDR3 is 16 amino acids. CDR3 bases: TGTGCCAGCAGCCAAGAATTAGACAGGGCGGGCGGGGAGCTGTTTTTT. It encodes CASSQELDRAGGELFF.

This clonotype was detected only a few times. The J gene is TRBJ2-2, the V gene TRBV25-1; a weak D match, TRBD1 (6 bases). The CDR3 covers 14 residues. V was pared by 4 bases and J by 7 bases, with 13 bases between. The germline V gene has CDR1 MGHDK and CDR2 SYGVNS. The CDR3 coding sequence is TGTGCCAGCAGTGTCACAGGGACGGACGGGGAGCTGTTTTTT. As protein: CASSVTGTDGELFF.

This clonotype has only a few counts. The chain uses TRBV5-6 and TRBJ2-7; D gene ambiguous. CDR1 and CDR2 (germline): SGHDT, YYEEEE. This CDR3 spans 14 amino acids. V was shortened by 0 bases and J by 6 bases, with 13 bases between the two germline ends. The CDR3 DNA reads as TGTGCCAGCAGCTTGGGAGACCGGGTGGGCGAGCAGTACTTC. As protein: CASSLGDRVGEQYF.

The CDR3 nucleotides read TGTGCCAGCAGCCCCTACGGACGTTACAGGGAGCTGTTTTTT. It encodes CASSPYGRYRELFF. The chain employs TRBV14 and TRBJ2-2, with no clear D. Germline CDR1 SGHDN, CDR2 FVKESK. Between the trimmed V and J ends, which lost 4 bases and 9 bases, there was a span of 15 bases. The CDR3 is 14 amino acids.

This clonotype has just a few counts. V usage is TRBV7-2 and J usage is TRBJ1-2, with a tentative D call TRBD1 (5 bases). Trimming took 3 bases from V and 11 from J, leaving 16 bases between them. The CDR3 consists of 13 residues. The germline V gene encodes CDR1 SGHTA and CDR2 FQGNSA. The CDR3 DNA sequence: TGTGCCAGCAGCTTCACCCAGGGAGGACATTACACCTTC. Amino acid sequence: CASSFTQGGHYTF. Supplemented by reference TRBV7-2 and TRBJ1-2, the full variable domain reads GAGVSQSPSNKVTEKGKDVELRCDPISGHTALYWYRQSLGQGLEFLIYFQGNSAPDKSGLPSDRFSAERTGGSVSTLTIQRTQQEDSAVYLCASSFTQGGHYTFGSGTRLTVV.